This T cell receptor beta chain was observed in a study of T cell responses to AZD1222 COVID-19 vaccine. This clone was seen just once. Germline lookup yields CDR1 LGHNT and CDR2 FRNRAP. The CDR3 is 17 residues long. Trimming pared 1 base from V and 4 bases from J, leaving 19 bases between. Sequenced by immunoSEQ multiplex PCR; TCRdb stores in-frame clones only, minus some. The data show about 73,000 clones, about 78% seen once. This receptor was obtained from an adult who received the AZD1222 COVID-19 vaccine. Specimen: peripheral blood, collected 28 days after the second AZD1222 dose. The genes are TRBV12-5 and TRBJ1-1, with a weak D call TRBD1 (5 bases). CDR3 protein: CASGLAKPGGSPTEAFF. As DNA, the CDR3 is TGTGCTAGTGGTTTGGCTAAGCCGGGGGGTTCGCCCACTGAAGCTTTCTTT.